The 7 T cell receptor beta chains reported below all come from one sample, sequenced in a study of T cells in Graves' hyperthyroidism and ophthalmopathy. RNA transcripts yielded amplified TCR beta CDR3 regions. HTBI primers were employed in a first-round RT-PCR of the TCR CDR3. TCRdb recomputed calls from the multiplex PCR reads with MiXCR, one row per CDR3 protein. The table lists 400,000 or so distinct CDR3 sequences, 13% to 15% of them singletons. Sequenced input: blood. These receptor sequences come from a woman aged 55-70 years with Graves' ophthalmopathy.

The rearrangement links TRBV11-3 to TRBJ2-1, with TRBD2 matching 12 bases. The CDR3 extends over 19 amino acids. The J segment lost 2 bases and the V segment lost 1 base, leaving 9 bases of the junction unmatched. Germline assignment: CDR1 SGHNT and CDR2 YENEEA. CDR3 residues: CASSLGGLAGSRTYNEQFF. The CDR3 DNA follows: TGTGCCAGCAGCTTAGGAGGACTAGCGGGAAGTAGAACCTACAATGAGCAGTTCTTC.

This clonotype showed up just a few times. The chain couples TRBV5-1 to TRBJ1-1; D is unresolved. The CDR3 totals 13 residues. Germline CDR1 SGHRS, CDR2 YFSETQ. The ends were cut back, 5 bases at V and 3 bases at J, with 11 bases in the middle. CDR3 coding DNA: TGCGCCAGCAGGTCCGGGGTGGACACTGAAGCTTTCTTT. Translated, it gives CASRSGVDTEAFF.

On this clonotype: It may be a read error: a sequence one base away is much more abundant. As DNA, the CDR3 is TGTGCCAGCAGCTTAACTAGCGGGATCTCCTACAATAAGCAGTTCTTC. Encoded protein: CASSLTSGISYNKQFF. The rearrangement links TRBV7-3 to TRBJ2-1; TRBD2 aligns across 8 bases. The germline V gene has CDR1 SGHTA and CDR2 FQGTGA. The CDR3 runs 16 residues.

This chain joins TRBV24-1 and TRBJ1-2; possible D gene TRBD1, 5 bases. V lost 2 bases and J lost 7, with 31 bases in between. The CDR3 is made up of 20 amino acids. Looked up from germline, CDR1 is KGHDR and CDR2 is SFDVKD. This CDR3 is CATSDSTLPGRGAGVGGYTF. The CDR3 coding sequence is TGTGCCACCAGTGATTCCACGCTCCCGGGACGAGGGGCCGGTGTTGGTGGCTACACCTTC.

There are many counts of this clonotype. The chain employs TRBV7-2 and TRBJ2-4, with 7 bases fitting TRBD2. The germline V gene has CDR1 SGHTA and CDR2 FQGNSA. V was pared by 6 bases and J by 1 base, with 6 bases of the junction left unmatched. The CDR3 has 15 amino acids. DNA of the CDR3: TGTGCCAGCAGGGACCCGGGAGGTGCCAAAAACATTCAGTACTTC. This sequence encodes CASRDPGGAKNIQYF.

This clonotype has ten or more counts. The V and J genes are TRBV20-1 and TRBJ2-1; TRBD1 matches at 10 bases. Germline V gene data show CDR1 as DFQATT and CDR2 as SNEGSKA (reference sequence). The CDR3 is 13 amino acids. V was clipped by 7 bases and J by 12 bases; unmatched bases: 12. CDR3 bases: TGCAGTGTCGCCGGGACAGGGGTAGGTGTGCAGTTCTTC. Amino acid sequence: CSVAGTGVGVQFF.

In this sample, this clonotype turned up many times. J is TRBJ1-1 and V is TRBV5-1; D call uncertain. The CDR3 length is 13 residues. CDR1 and CDR2 (germline): SGHRS, YFSETQ. The germline V and J ends were trimmed by 4 bases and 4 bases, with 11 bases remaining between them. The DNA for the CDR3 is TGCGCCAGCAGCGCGGGCGGGCCCACTGAAGCTTTCTTT. Amino acids: CASSAGGPTEAFF.